Below, 27 T cell receptor beta chains from the same sample are listed, as sequenced in a study of cytomegalovirus exposure and HLA in healthy donors. The PCR employed 60 Vbeta primers together with 13 Jbeta primers. Clones were read by immunoSEQ multiplex PCR, and TCRdb kept only the in-frame ones, dropping some. The sample contains roughly 80,000 clones, under 70% of which appear only once. Sequencing was done on a sample of PBMCs. These receptors were collected from a woman in her forties or fifties in good health and CMV-seropositive.

Comments on this clone: The sample carries other DNA sequences with the same CDR3. J is TRBJ2-5 and V is TRBV5-1; D gene unclear. CDR1 and CDR2 (germline): SGHRS, YFSETQ. Trimming left V 4 bases short and J 4 bases short, with 8 bases between. This CDR3 comprises 12 residues. CDR3 nucleotide sequence: TGCGCCAGCAGCCTTGCGAGAGAGACCCAGTACTTC. It encodes CASSLARETQYF.

The V gene is TRBV19, the J gene TRBJ2-5, with 8 bases fitting TRBD1. The CDR3 extends over 15 amino acids. V dropped 5 bases and J dropped 5; count of bases not matched to a gene: 10. CDR1 and CDR2 from the germline V gene are LNHDA and SQIVND (reference sequence). CDR3 bases: TGTGCCAGTAGTGTCAACAGGGGGATGCGGGAGACCCAGTACTTC. Translated: CASSVNRGMRETQYF.

The V gene is TRBV2, the J gene TRBJ2-5, with TRBD2 matching over 9 bases. V was clipped by 10 bases and J by 2 bases; unmatched bases: 5. CDR3 length: 13 amino acids. Germline V lookup: CDR1 SNHLY, CDR2 FYNNEI. This CDR3 reads CATGLAHQETQYF. The CDR3 DNA is TGTGCCACCGGACTAGCGCATCAAGAGACCCAGTACTTC.

This chain connects TRBV10-1 to TRBJ2-5, with D unresolved. CDR3 length: 13 amino acids. The V gene lost 2 bases and the J gene lost 4 bases, with 8 bases spanning the gap. CDR1 is WNHNN, CDR2 SYGVQD, per germline (reference sequence). CDR3 bases: TGCGCCAGCAGTGAGACCGGTAGAGAGACCCAGTACTTC. This sequence encodes CASSETGRETQYF.

The CDR3 reads CASSQGDRGNQPQHF. CDR3 bases: TGCGCCAGCAGCCAGGGGGACAGGGGGAATCAGCCCCAGCATTTT. The genes are TRBV4-1 and TRBJ1-5, with 11 bases that match TRBD1. Germline CDR1 and CDR2: MGHRA and YSYEKL. The junction had 2 bases not matched to a gene; V was cut back by 3 bases and J by 4 bases. The CDR3 is made up of 15 amino acids.

The chain links TRBV7-9 to TRBJ2-2; TRBD2 might be the D (6 bases). The CDR3 extends over 15 amino acids. The germline V gene has CDR1 SEHNR and CDR2 FQNEAQ (reference sequence). The germline V and J ends were trimmed by 6 bases and 1 base, with 12 bases remaining between them. CDR3 in amino acids: CASRSFGGNTGELFF. In DNA, the CDR3 is TGTGCCAGCAGGTCCTTCGGGGGGAACACCGGGGAGCTGTTTTTT.

The DNA for the CDR3 is TGTGCCAGCAGCTGGGCGGGGGGGCAAGAGACCCAGTACTTC. It specifies CASSWAGGQETQYF. V is TRBV7-3 and J is TRBJ2-5; 9 bases fit TRBD2. Germline trimming cut 4 bases from V and 2 bases from J; bases unmatched to any gene: 2. In germline, CDR1 is SGHTA, CDR2 FQGTGA. CDR3 length equals 14 residues. The whole variable domain, filled in from reference TRBV7-3 and TRBJ2-5, reads GAGVSQTPSNKVTEKGKYVELRCDPISGHTALYWYRQSLGQGPEFLIYFQGTGAADDSGLPNDRFFAVRPEGSVSTLKIQRTERGDSAVYLCASSWAGGQETQYFGPGTRLLVL.

The chain is built from TRBV7-6 and TRBJ1-1, with D uncertain. Germline CDR1 reads SGHVS; CDR2 reads FNYEAQ. The CDR3 is 14 amino acids. Trimming took 3 bases from V and 1 from J, leaving 9 bases between them. As DNA, the CDR3 is TGTGCCAGCAGCTTTACGGACTGGAACACTGAAGCTTTCTTT. It is translated as CASSFTDWNTEAFF.

This clone occurred once. This rearrangement joins TRBV5-1 to TRBJ1-2; D not certain. V lost 0 bases to trimming and J lost 5 bases, with 14 bases between them. Germline CDR1 is SGHRS and CDR2 is YFSETQ. The CDR3 loop spans 15 amino acids. The CDR3, as DNA: TGCGCCAGCAGCTTGGCTAACCCGAGATTTTATGGCTACACCTTC. It specifies CASSLANPRFYGYTF.

The chain is built from TRBV9 and TRBJ2-5, with 10 bases aligning to TRBD1. CDR1 and CDR2 from the germline V gene are SGDLS and YYNGEE. CDR3 size: 16 residues. The trim removed 3 bases at V and 5 bases at J, leaving 10 bases unmatched. CDR3 in DNA: TGTGCCAGCAGCGCCATCACCGGGACAGGGGTTGAGACCCAGTACTTC. This encodes CASSAITGTGVETQYF. The full variable domain, with the rest looked up from reference TRBV9 and TRBJ2-5, is DSGVTQTPKHLITATGQRVTLRCSPRSGDLSVYWYQQSLDQGLQFLIQYYNGEERAKGNILERFSAQQFPDLHSELNLSSLELGDSALYFCASSAITGTGVETQYFGPGTRLLVL.

This rearrangement joins TRBV6-5 to TRBJ2-5; tentatively, D is TRBD1 (6 bases). The CDR3 extends over 13 amino acids. V lost 5 bases and J lost 5, with 12 bases in between. The germline CDR1 and CDR2 sequences are MNHEY and SVGAGI. CDR3 nucleotides: TGTGCCAGCAGTACCGACAGGATGGAGACCCAGTACTTC. Translated: CASSTDRMETQYF.

The V gene is TRBV19, the J gene TRBJ2-5, with TRBD1 identical over 9 bases. This CDR3 spans 16 amino acids. Germline assignment: CDR1 LNHDA and CDR2 SQIVND (reference sequence). With 4 bases clipped from V and 5 bases from J, the junction kept 11 bases outside the gene matches. CDR3 region: CASSRPPRDRVETQYF. The CDR3 DNA reads TGTGCCAGTAGTAGGCCCCCTCGGGACAGGGTCGAGACCCAGTACTTC.

This clone showed up just a few times. The genes are TRBV10-3 and TRBJ2-6; TRBD1 agrees at 8 bases. The CDR3 spans 17 residues. With 7 bases clipped from V and 0 bases from J, the junction kept 8 bases outside the gene matches. The germline V gene encodes CDR1 ENHRY and CDR2 SYGVKD. CDR3 coding DNA: TGTGCCATCAACCCCACAGGGGGGATCTCTGGGGCCAACGTCCTGACTTTC. This sequence encodes CAINPTGGISGANVLTF.

The chain has TRBV9 and TRBJ1-4; TRBD1 might be the D (6 bases). Looked up from germline, CDR1 is SGDLS and CDR2 is YYNGEE. The CDR3 contains 18 residues. V was shortened by 4 bases and J by 5 bases, with 24 bases between the two germline ends. CDR3 sequence: CASSSEGGPRVPNEKLFF. CDR3 nucleotides: TGTGCCAGCAGCTCGGAGGGGGGGCCAAGGGTTCCGAATGAAAAACTGTTTTTT.

About this clone itself: The sample holds other DNA sequences that translate to the same CDR3. The chain is built from TRBV4-1 and TRBJ1-5, with a tentative D call TRBD1 (5 bases). CDR1 and CDR2 from the germline V gene are MGHRA and YSYEKL. The CDR3 length is 16 residues. The V and J ends lost 2 bases and 9 bases respectively, with 20 bases between them. The chain's CDR3 is CASSQLLASGDWPQHF. CDR3 nucleotide sequence: TGCGCCAGCAGCCAACTCCTAGCGTCCGGGGACTGGCCCCAGCATTTT.

J is TRBJ2-6 and V is TRBV10-3; 12 bases align to TRBD1. The CDR3 has 16 amino acids. Germline V lookup: CDR1 ENHRY, CDR2 SYGVKD. The V segment lost 7 bases and the J segment 4 bases; nucleotides outside the gene matches: 5. The chain's CDR3 is CAIMGQGASGANVLTF. For the CDR3, the DNA is TGTGCCATCATGGGACAGGGGGCATCCGGGGCCAACGTCCTGACTTTC.

CDR3 bases: TGTGCCAGCAGCGTAGGGGGGACAGGGGATGAAAAACTGTTTTTT. Its translation: CASSVGGTGDEKLFF. The rearrangement uses TRBV9 and TRBJ1-4; 10 bases align to TRBD1. The V gene's germline CDR1 is SGDLS and CDR2 YYNGEE. This CDR3 has 15 residues. The V and J ends lost 0 bases and 6 bases, in that order; junction bases with no gene match: 2.

This clone was observed a few times. The chain carries TRBV5-1 and TRBJ2-5; TRBD1 might be the D (5 bases). Looked up from germline, CDR1 is SGHRS and CDR2 is YFSETQ. Trimming removed 2 bases from V and 5 bases from J, with 13 bases in between. This CDR3 region has 14 residues. CDR3 sequence reads: CASSFSGAGETQYF. The CDR3 nucleotides are TGCGCCAGCAGCTTCTCTGGGGCTGGGGAGACCCAGTACTTC.

This clone has a handful of counts. The chain combines TRBV10-1 with TRBJ2-3; 9 positions match TRBD1. After removal of 4 bases from V and 4 bases from J, the junction contained 6 bases not matched to a gene. The CDR3 length is 15 residues. The germline V gene has CDR1 WNHNN and CDR2 SYGVQD (reference sequence). CDR3 in DNA: TGCGCCAGCAGTGCCGGGGACAGGGTCCCAGATACGCAGTATTTT. This encodes CASSAGDRVPDTQYF.

V usage is TRBV27 and J usage is TRBJ2-5, with D tentatively TRBD2 (7 bases). CDR1 and CDR2 (germline): MNHEY, SMNVEV (reference sequence). V gave up 0 bases and J gave up 2 bases, with 10 bases separating them. This CDR3 is built from 15 residues. In nucleotides, the CDR3 is TGTGCCAGCAGTTTATCGGGGAGGGGGCAAGAGACCCAGTACTTC. It specifies CASSLSGRGQETQYF.

The J gene is TRBJ2-3, the V gene TRBV6-4; D perhaps matches TRBD1 (6 bases). The length of the CDR3 is 14 residues. CDR1 and CDR2 from the germline V gene are MRHNA and SNTAGT. V lost 4 bases and J lost 6, with 14 bases in between. CDR3 sequence: CASSGDTSTDTQYF. The DNA of the CDR3 is TGTGCCAGCAGTGGGGACACTTCTACGGATACGCAGTATTTT.

In DNA form, the CDR3 reads TGTGCCAGCAGCGGACCCGGGACACGACAAGAGACCCAGTACTTC. It encodes CASSGPGTRQETQYF. The V gene is TRBV7-6, the J gene TRBJ2-5, with a possible D match to TRBD1 (6 bases). The CDR3 runs to 15 residues. The germline V gene encodes CDR1 SGHVS and CDR2 FNYEAQ. Trimming shortened V by 5 bases and J by 2 bases, and 15 bases separated the two germline ends.

This clone was found a few times. This rearrangement joins TRBV7-9 to TRBJ1-2; maybe TRBD1 (5 bases). The CDR3 spans 13 residues. The germline CDR1 and CDR2 sequences are SEHNR and FQNEAQ (reference sequence). CDR3 loop: CSTPGRLNYGYTF. In DNA, the CDR3 is TGTTCCACCCCAGGGCGCCTCAACTATGGCTACACCTTC.

The chain links TRBV7-9 to TRBJ2-5, with no clear D. CDR3 length: 11 residues. Germline V gene sequence: CDR1 SEHNR, CDR2 FQNEAQ (reference sequence). The V and J ends lost 4 bases and 2 bases respectively, with 2 bases between them. The CDR3 coding sequence is TGTGCCAGCAGCTCGCAAGAGACCCAGTACTTC. As protein: CASSSQETQYF.

This clone was seen a few times. This chain joins TRBV6-1 and TRBJ1-3; 10 nucleotides match TRBD1. The germline gives CDR1 MNHNS, CDR2 SASEGT. V dropped 4 bases and J dropped 1; count of bases not matched to a gene: 1. This CDR3 comprises 15 residues. CDR3 in amino acids: CASSVGQGSGNTIYF. The CDR3 coding sequence is TGTGCCAGCAGTGTGGGACAGGGGTCTGGAAACACCATATATTTT.

On this clone: An end of the junction differs from the germline gene, which may be a read error. The rearrangement joins TRBV11-1 to TRBJ2-5; TRBD2 matches 7 bases. Germline CDR1 reads SGHAT; CDR2 reads FQDESV (reference sequence). The CDR3 is 15 residues long. The CDR3 here is CAGSFGRGLSETQYF. CDR3 nucleotides: TGTGCCGGCAGCTTTGGGCGGGGGTTGTCGGAGACCCAGTACTTC. Using reference TRBV11-1 and TRBJ2-5 for the parts outside the CDR3, the full variable domain is EAEVAQSPRYKITEKSQAVAFWCDPISGHATLYWYRQILGQGPELLVQFQDESVVDDSQLPKDRFSAERLKGVDSTLKIQPAELGDSAMYLCAGSFGRGLSETQYFGPGTRLLVL.

The V call is TRBV10-2, the J call TRBJ1-1; tentative D call: TRBD1 (6 bases). The CDR3 has 13 residues. The germline V and J ends were trimmed by 0 bases and 4 bases, with 6 bases remaining between them. Germline-derived CDR1 and CDR2 are WSHSY and SAAADI. The CDR3 DNA is TGCGCCAGCAGTGAGTCCAGGGGCACTGAAGCTTTCTTT. It translates to CASSESRGTEAFF.